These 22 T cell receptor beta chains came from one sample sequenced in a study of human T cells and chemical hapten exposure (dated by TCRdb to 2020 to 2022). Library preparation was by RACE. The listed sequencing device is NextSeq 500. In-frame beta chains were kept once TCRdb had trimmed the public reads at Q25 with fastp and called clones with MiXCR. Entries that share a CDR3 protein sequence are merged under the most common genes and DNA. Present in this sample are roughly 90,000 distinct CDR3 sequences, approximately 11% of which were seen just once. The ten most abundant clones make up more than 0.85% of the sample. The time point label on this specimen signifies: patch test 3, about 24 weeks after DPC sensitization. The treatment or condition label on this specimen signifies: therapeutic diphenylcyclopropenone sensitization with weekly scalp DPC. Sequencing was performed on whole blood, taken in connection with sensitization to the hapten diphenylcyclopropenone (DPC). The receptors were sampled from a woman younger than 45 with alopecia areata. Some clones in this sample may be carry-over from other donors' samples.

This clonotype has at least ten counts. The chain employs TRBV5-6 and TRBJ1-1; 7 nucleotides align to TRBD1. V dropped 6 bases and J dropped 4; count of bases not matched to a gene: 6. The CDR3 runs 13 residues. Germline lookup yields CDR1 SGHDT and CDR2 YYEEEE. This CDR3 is CASNYRGGTEAFF. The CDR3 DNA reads TGTGCCAGCAACTACAGGGGTGGCACTGAAGCTTTCTTT.

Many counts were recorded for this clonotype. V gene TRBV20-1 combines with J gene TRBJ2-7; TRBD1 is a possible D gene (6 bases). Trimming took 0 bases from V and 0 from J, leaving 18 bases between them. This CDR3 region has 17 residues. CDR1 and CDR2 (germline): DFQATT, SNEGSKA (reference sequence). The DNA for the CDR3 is TGCAGTGCTAGAGATTTGTTAGGAACAGGGAGCTCCTACGAGCAGTACTTC. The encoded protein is CSARDLLGTGSSYEQYF.

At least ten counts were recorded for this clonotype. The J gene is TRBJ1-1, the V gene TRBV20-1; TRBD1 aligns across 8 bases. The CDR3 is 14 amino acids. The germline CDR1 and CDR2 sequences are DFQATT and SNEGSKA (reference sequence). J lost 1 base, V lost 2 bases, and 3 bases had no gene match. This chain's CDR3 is CSARKQGENTEAFF. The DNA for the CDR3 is TGCAGTGCTAGAAAACAGGGGGAGAACACTGAAGCTTTCTTT.

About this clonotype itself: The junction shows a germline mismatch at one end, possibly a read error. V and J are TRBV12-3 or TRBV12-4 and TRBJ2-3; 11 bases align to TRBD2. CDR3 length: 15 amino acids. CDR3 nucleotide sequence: TGTGCCAGCAGCTTAGCGGGAGGGACCACAGATACGCAGTATTTT. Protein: CASSLAGGTTDTQYF.

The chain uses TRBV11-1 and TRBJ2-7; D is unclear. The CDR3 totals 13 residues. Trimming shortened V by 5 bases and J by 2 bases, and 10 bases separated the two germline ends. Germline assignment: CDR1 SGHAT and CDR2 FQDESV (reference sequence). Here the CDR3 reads CASSRSRAYEQYF. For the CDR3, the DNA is TGTGCCAGCAGCCGTAGTCGCGCCTACGAGCAGTACTTC.

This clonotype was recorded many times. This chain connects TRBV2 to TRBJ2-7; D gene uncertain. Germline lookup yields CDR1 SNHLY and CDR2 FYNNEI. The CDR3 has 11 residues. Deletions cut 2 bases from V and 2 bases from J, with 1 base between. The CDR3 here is CASSETYEQYV. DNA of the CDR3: TGTGCCAGCAGTGAAACCTACGAGCAGTACGTC.

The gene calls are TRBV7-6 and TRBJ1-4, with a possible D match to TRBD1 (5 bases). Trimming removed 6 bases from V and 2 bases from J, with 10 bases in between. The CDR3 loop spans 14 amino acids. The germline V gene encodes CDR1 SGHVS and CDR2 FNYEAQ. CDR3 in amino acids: CASSQRGTNEKLFF. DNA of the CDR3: TGTGCCAGCAGTCAACGGGGCACTAATGAAAAACTGTTTTTT.

CDR3 bases: TGTGCCAGCAGCTTGGATCCCAGTAACTATGGCTACACCTTC. Translating it yields CASSLDPSNYGYTF. This chain connects TRBV5-5 to TRBJ1-2, with D unresolved. Germline V gene data show CDR1 as SGHKS and CDR2 as YYEKEE (reference sequence). The CDR3 length is 14 residues. Trimming took off 0 bases at V and 1 base at J, with 7 bases between the two ends.

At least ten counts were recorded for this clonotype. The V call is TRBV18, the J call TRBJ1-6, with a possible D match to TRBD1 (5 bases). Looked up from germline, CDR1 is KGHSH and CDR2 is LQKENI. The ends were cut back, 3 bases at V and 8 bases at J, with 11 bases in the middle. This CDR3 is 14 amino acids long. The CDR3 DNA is TGTGCCAGCTCACCCCTGGGGGGAGATTCACCCCTCCACTTT. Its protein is CASSPLGGDSPLHF.

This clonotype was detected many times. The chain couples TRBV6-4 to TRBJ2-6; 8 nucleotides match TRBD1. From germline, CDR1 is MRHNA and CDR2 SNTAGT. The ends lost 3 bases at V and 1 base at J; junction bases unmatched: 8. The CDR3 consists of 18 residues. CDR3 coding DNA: TGTGCCAGCAGTGAAGAGGCAGGGGGCCGGTCTGGGGCCAACGTCCTGACTTTC. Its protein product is CASSEEAGGRSGANVLTF.

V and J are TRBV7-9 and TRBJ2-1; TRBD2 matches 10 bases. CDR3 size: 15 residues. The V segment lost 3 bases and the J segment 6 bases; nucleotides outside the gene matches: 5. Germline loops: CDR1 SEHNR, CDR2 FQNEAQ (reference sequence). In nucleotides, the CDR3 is TGTGCCAGCAGCTTGGCCGGGACTAGCGTCAATGAGCAGTTCTTC. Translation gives CASSLAGTSVNEQFF.

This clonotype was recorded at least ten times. The CDR3 bases are TGCGCCAGCTCGAGCGGGGGGAGGAACTATGGCTACACCTTC. Protein: CASSSGGRNYGYTF. The chain employs TRBV4-1 and TRBJ1-2; tentatively, D is TRBD1 (5 bases). The CDR3 loop spans 14 amino acids. Germline V gene data show CDR1 as MGHRA and CDR2 as YSYEKL. V shed 8 bases and J shed 2 bases, with 15 bases lying between them.

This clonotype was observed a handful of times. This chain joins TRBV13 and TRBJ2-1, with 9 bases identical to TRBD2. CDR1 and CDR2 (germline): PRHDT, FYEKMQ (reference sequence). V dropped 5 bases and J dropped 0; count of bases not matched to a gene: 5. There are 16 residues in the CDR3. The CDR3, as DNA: TGTGCCAGCAGCACCCTAGCGGGGAGCTCCTACAATGAGCAGTTCTTC. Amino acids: CASSTLAGSSYNEQFF.

CDR3 DNA: TGTGCCAGCATGCAAACCGGGGAGCTGTTTTTT. Protein sequence: CASMQTGELFF. V usage is TRBV6-2 or TRBV6-3 and J usage is TRBJ2-2, with unresolved D. The V end was cut by 7 bases, the J end by 5 bases, with 5 bases between. This CDR3 region has 11 residues. CDR1 is MNHEY, CDR2 SVGEGT, per germline.

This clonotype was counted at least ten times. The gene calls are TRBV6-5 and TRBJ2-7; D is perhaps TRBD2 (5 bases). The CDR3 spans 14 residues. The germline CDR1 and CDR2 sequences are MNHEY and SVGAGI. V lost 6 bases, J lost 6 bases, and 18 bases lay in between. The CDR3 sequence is CASSPRGASTEQYV. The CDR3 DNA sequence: TGTGCCAGCAGCCCCAGAGGAGCTAGCACCGAGCAGTACGTC.

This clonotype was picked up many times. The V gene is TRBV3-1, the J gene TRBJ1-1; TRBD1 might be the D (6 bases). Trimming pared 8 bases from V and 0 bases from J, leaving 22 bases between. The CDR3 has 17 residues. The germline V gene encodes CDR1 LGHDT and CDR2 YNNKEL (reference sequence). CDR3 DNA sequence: TGTGCCAGCCAGGAGAGTACAGGGTACCGCATGAACACTGAAGCTTTCTTT. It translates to CASQESTGYRMNTEAFF.

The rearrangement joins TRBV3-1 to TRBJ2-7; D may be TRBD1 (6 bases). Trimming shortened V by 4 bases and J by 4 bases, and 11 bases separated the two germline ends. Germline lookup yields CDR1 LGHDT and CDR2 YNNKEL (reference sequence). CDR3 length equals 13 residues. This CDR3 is CASSPRDKYEQYF. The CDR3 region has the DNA TGTGCCAGCAGCCCCCGGGACAAATACGAGCAGTACTTC.

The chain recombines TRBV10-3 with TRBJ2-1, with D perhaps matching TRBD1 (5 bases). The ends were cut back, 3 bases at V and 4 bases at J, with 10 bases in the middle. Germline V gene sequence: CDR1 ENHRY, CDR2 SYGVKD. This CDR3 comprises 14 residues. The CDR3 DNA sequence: TGTGCCATCAGTGATAGACAGAGGTACAATGAGCAGTTCTTC. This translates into CAISDRQRYNEQFF.

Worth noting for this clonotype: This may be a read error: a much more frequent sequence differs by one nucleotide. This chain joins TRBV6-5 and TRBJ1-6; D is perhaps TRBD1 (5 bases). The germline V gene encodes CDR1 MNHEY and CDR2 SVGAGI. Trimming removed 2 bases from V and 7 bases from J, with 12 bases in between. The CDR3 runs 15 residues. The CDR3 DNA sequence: TGTGCCAGCAGTTACGAGGGACCGAGGAATTCACCCCTCCACTTT. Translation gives CASSYEGPRNSPLHF.

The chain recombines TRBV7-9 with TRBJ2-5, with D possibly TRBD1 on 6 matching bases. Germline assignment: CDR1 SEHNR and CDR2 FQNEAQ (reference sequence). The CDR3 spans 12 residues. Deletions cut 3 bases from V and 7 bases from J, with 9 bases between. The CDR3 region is CASSFPRGTQYF. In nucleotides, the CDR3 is TGTGCCAGCAGCTTCCCCAGGGGGACCCAGTACTTC. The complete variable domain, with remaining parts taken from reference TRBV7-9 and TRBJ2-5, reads DTGVSQNPRHKITKRGQNVTFRCDPISEHNRLYWYRQTLGQGPEFLTYFQNEAQLEKSRLLSDRFSAERPKGSFSTLEIQRTEQGDSAMYLCASSFPRGTQYFGPGTRLLVL.

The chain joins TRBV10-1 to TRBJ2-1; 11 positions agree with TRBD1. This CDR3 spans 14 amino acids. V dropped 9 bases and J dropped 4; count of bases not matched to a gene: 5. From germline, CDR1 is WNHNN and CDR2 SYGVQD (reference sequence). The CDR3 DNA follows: TGCGCCAGACCCGGGACAGGGGGATACAATGAGCAGTTCTTC. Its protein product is CARPGTGGYNEQFF.

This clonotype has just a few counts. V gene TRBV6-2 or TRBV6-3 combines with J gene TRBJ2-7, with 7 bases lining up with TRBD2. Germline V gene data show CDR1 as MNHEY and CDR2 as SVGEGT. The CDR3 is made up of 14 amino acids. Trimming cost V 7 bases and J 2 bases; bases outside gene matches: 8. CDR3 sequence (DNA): TGTGCCAGCAACCTGGGAGGGGTGACCTACGAGCAGTACGTC. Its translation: CASNLGGVTYEQYV.